A selection of T cell receptor beta chains follows, all from one sample in a study of shared clonotypes between healthy human individuals. TCRdb's table, derived via immunoSEQ multiplex PCR, lists solely in-frame clones and lacks some. The sample lists 2.3 million or so clones; 80% to 95% were seen once. The sequenced sample was naive CD4+ T cells from PBMCs. Source of these receptors: a man aged 18 to 30 in good health. Some clones in this sample may be carry-over from other donors' samples. Each CDR3 is given with its conserved first and last residue. A D gene is named only where the DNA matches it firmly. Only some rows state a clone size, as once, few, many or a class for expanded clones.

j_call | v_call | d_call | clone_size | cdr3_nt | cdr3_aa
TRBJ1-2 | TRBV29-1 | - | - | TGCAGCGTTGATCGGCCAGAAGATGGCTACACCTTC | CSVDRPEDGYTF
TRBJ1-2 | TRBV11-2 | - | - | TGTGCCAGCAGCCTCGGGACTACCTATGGCTACACCTTC | CASSLGTTYGYTF
TRBJ1-4 | TRBV28 | - | - | TGTGCCAGCACCCGAAGGAGGAACCCGGGTGAAAAACTGTTTTTT | CASTRRRNPGEKLFF
TRBJ1-4 | TRBV18 | - | - | TGTGCCAGCTCCCACGAGCGGTGGGGTGAAAAACTGTTTTTT | CASSHERWGEKLFF
TRBJ1-4 | TRBV6-1 | - | once | TGTGCCAGCAGTGAACGGGGACCGCCTAATGAAAAACTGTTTTTT | CASSERGPPNEKLFF
TRBJ1-5 | TRBV12-5 | - | - | TGTGCTAGTGGTTCACCGGAGGGGCCCCAGCATTTT | CASGSPEGPQHF
TRBJ1-5 | TRBV27 | TRBD1 | - | TGTGCCAGCAGTTCGCCGCAGGGGGCGCAGGATCAGCCCCAGCATTTT | CASSSPQGAQDQPQHF
TRBJ2-7 | TRBV5-4 | TRBD1 | - | TGTGCCAGCAGCTCTAAGCTGACAGGGGGCTACGAGCAGTACTTC | CASSSKLTGGYEQYF
TRBJ1-4 | TRBV4-3 | - | - | TGCGCCAGCAGCCAAGGACCGAGAACTAATGAAAAACTGTTTTTT | CASSQGPRTNEKLFF
TRBJ1-2 | TRBV6-1 | - | - | TGTGCCAGCAGTGGCCAAGTGGTATCCTATGGCTACACCTTC | CASSGQVVSYGYTF
TRBJ2-4 | TRBV19 | - | - | TGTGCCAGTAGTAAGAGTAAAAGGGGGAGTCCAAACATTCAGTACTTC | CASSKSKRGSPNIQYF
TRBJ2-2 | TRBV11-3 | - | once | TGTGCCAGCAGCTTAACACCCGGGGAGCTGTTTTTT | CASSLTPGELFF